These T cell receptor beta chains were read from a single sample in a study of blood T cell repertoires in COVID-19. Repertoires were generated with immunoSEQ multiplex PCR, while TCRdb's copy carries only in-frame clones and drops some. The data show 210,000 or so clones, approximately 84% seen once. Source material: peripheral blood. The origin of the receptors is a woman aged 50 to 60 with active or convalescent COVID-19. Each CDR3 is given with its conserved first and last residue. Fields, in order: clone size, J gene, V gene, D gene, CDR3 protein, CDR3 DNA. D genes are given only for firm matches. Size tells how often a clone was seen (once, few, many) or the class of an expanded clone, and some rows leave it out.

clone size: -; J gene: TRBJ1-5; V gene: TRBV9; D gene: TRBD1; CDR3 protein: CASSVGPGGQPQHF; CDR3 DNA: TGTGCCAGCAGCGTAGGGCCAGGGGGTCAGCCCCAGCATTTT
clone size: -; J gene: TRBJ2-5; V gene: TRBV29-1; D gene: TRBD2; CDR3 protein: CSVYSGGETQYF; CDR3 DNA: TGCAGCGTATACTCGGGGGGGGAGACCCAGTACTTC
clone size: -; J gene: TRBJ1-4; V gene: TRBV18; D gene: -; CDR3 protein: CASSLNLLGGEKLFF; CDR3 DNA: TGTGCCAGCTCACTCAATCTTCTGGGAGGTGAAAAACTGTTTTTT
clone size: -; J gene: TRBJ1-1; V gene: TRBV29-1; D gene: -; CDR3 protein: CSARPGGVKKEAFF; CDR3 DNA: TGCAGCGCTAGGCCCGGGGGGGTTAAAAAGGAAGCTTTCTTT
clone size: -; J gene: TRBJ1-5; V gene: TRBV19; D gene: TRBD1; CDR3 protein: CASSGGQGQPQHF; CDR3 DNA: TGTGCCAGTAGCGGCGGACAGGGTCAGCCCCAGCATTTT
clone size: few; J gene: TRBJ1-5; V gene: TRBV11-2; D gene: -; CDR3 protein: CASSQTIGGDSQPQHF; CDR3 DNA: TGTGCCAGCAGCCAGACCATAGGGGGAGATAGCCAGCCCCAGCATTTT
clone size: -; J gene: TRBJ1-1; V gene: TRBV6-5; D gene: -; CDR3 protein: CASSFTVGYTEAFF; CDR3 DNA: TGTGCCAGCAGTTTCACCGTGGGCTACACTGAAGCTTTCTTT
clone size: -; J gene: TRBJ2-7; V gene: TRBV23-1; D gene: -; CDR3 protein: CASSQSRGYEQYF; CDR3 DNA: TGCGCCAGCAGTCAATCGCGGGGCTACGAGCAGTACTTC
clone size: -; J gene: TRBJ1-5; V gene: TRBV2; D gene: -; CDR3 protein: CASSGTVGAQPQHF; CDR3 DNA: TGTGCCAGCAGTGGAACGGTGGGGGCTCAGCCCCAGCATTTT
clone size: -; J gene: TRBJ1-2; V gene: TRBV2; D gene: TRBD1; CDR3 protein: CASSDYRGPYGYTF; CDR3 DNA: TGTGCCAGCAGTGATTACAGGGGCCCTTATGGCTACACCTTC